This TCR beta chain was recorded in a study of radiation and T cells in renal cell carcinoma. V was shortened by 6 bases and J by 0 bases, with 15 bases between the two germline ends. CDR3 size: 16 residues. Germline V gene lookup returns CDR1 MGHDK and CDR2 SYGVNS. Worth noting for this clone: Its antigen is unidentified.

General study findings and limits: Top tumor clonotypes rose in blood 2 weeks post-radiation, then contracted.

TCRdb's table, derived via immunoSEQ multiplex PCR, lists solely in-frame clones and lacks some. The sample has around 60,000 clones; about 80% are singletons. This sample's time point: blood 2 weeks post-SBRT. Treatment in this sample: 15 Gy SBRT to primary tumor, nephrectomy 4 weeks later. The sample here was blood, taken from a patient whose treatment included radiotherapy and nephrectomy. The genes are TRBV25-1 and TRBJ1-3; the D is unclear. The origin of this receptor is a man aged 55 to 70 with renal cell carcinoma. CDR3 DNA: TGTGCCAGCAGCGACCCCCCATCGAGCTCTGGAAACACCATATATTTT. Protein product: CASSDPPSSSGNTIYF.